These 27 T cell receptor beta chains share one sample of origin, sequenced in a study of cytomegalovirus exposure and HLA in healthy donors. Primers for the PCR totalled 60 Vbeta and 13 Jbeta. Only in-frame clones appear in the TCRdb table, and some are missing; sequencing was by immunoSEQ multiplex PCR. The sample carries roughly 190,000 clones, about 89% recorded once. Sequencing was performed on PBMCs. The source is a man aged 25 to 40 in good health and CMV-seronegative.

This CDR3 is CASSAPPGTGANTEAFF. The CDR3 DNA follows: TGTGCCAGCAGTGCCCCCCCTGGGACAGGGGCGAACACTGAAGCTTTCTTT. The chain employs TRBV28 and TRBJ1-1, with TRBD1 matching 10 bases. J lost 1 base, V lost 5 bases, and 10 bases had no gene match. This CDR3 spans 17 amino acids. CDR1 is MDHEN and CDR2 is SYDVKM in the germline V gene.

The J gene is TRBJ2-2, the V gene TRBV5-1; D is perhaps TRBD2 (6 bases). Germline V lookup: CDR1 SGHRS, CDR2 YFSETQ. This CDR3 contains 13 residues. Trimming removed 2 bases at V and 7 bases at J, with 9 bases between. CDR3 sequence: CASSFSGGGELFF. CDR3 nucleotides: TGCGCCAGCAGCTTTAGCGGCGGCGGGGAGCTGTTTTTT.

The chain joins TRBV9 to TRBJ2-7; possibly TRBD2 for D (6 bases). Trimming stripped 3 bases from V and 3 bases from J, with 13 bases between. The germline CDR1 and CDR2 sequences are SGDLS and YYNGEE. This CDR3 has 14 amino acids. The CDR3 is CASSATGSYYEQYF. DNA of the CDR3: TGTGCCAGCAGCGCGACCGGGAGTTACTACGAGCAGTACTTC.

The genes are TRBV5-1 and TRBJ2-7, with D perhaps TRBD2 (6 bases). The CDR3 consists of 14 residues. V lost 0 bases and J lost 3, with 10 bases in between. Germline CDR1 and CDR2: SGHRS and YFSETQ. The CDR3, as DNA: TGCGCCAGCAGCTTGGTCGGGAGCGGCTACGAGCAGTACTTC. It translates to CASSLVGSGYEQYF.

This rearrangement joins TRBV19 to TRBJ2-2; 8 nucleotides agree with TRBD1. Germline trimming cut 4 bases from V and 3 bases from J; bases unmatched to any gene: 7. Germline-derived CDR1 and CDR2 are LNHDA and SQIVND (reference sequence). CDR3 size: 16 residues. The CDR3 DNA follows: TGTGCCAGTAGTAGAGGACAGGGTTGGGACACCGGGGAGCTGTTTTTT. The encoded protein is CASSRGQGWDTGELFF.

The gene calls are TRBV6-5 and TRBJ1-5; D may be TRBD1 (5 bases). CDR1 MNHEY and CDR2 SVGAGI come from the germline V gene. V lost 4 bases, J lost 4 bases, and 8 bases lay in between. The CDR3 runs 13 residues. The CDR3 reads CASSFQGNQPQHF. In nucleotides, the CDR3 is TGTGCCAGCAGTTTCCAGGGAAATCAGCCCCAGCATTTT.

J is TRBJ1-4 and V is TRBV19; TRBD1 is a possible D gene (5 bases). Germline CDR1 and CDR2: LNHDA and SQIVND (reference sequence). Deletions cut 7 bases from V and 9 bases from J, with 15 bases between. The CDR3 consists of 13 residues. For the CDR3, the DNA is TGTGCCAGTACTTGGCAGGGAACGAAAAAACTGTTTTTT. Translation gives CASTWQGTKKLFF.

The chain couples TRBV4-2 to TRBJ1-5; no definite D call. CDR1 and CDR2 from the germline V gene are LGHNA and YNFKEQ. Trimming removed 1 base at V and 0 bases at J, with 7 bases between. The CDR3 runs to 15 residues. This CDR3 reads CASSQGQNSNQPQHF. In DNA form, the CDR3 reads TGTGCCAGCAGCCAAGGGCAGAATAGCAATCAGCCCCAGCATTTT.

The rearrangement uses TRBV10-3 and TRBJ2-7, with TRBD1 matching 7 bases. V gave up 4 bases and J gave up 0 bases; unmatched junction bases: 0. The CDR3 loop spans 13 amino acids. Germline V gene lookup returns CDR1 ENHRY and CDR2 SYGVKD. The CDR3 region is CAISGTGSYEQYF. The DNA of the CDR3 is TGTGCCATCAGTGGGACAGGCTCCTACGAGCAGTACTTC.

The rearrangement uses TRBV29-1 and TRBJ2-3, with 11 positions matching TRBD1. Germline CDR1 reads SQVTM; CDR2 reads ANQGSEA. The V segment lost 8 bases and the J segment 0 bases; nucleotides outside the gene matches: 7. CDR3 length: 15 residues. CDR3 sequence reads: CSTTGTGGSTDTQYF. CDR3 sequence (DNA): TGCAGCACCACTGGGACAGGGGGTAGCACAGATACGCAGTATTTT.

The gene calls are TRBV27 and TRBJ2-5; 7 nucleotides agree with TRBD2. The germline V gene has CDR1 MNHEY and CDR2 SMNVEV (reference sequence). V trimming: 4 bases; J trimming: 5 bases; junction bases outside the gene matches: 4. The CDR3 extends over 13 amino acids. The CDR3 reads CASSSRGEETQYF. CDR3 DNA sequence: TGTGCCAGCAGTTCCCGGGGGGAGGAGACCCAGTACTTC.

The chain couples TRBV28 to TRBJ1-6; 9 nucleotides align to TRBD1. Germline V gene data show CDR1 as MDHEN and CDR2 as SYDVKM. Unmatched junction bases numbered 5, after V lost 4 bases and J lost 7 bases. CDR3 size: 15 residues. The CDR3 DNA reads TGTGCCAGCAGTTCCGCGGGACAGGGCAATTCACCCCTCCACTTT. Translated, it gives CASSSAGQGNSPLHF.

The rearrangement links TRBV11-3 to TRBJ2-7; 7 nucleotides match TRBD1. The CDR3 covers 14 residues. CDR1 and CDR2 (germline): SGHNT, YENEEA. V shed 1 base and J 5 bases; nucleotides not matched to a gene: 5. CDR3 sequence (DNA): TGTGCCAGCAGCTTAGGGTCCACAGGGGACGAGCAGTACTTC. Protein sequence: CASSLGSTGDEQYF.

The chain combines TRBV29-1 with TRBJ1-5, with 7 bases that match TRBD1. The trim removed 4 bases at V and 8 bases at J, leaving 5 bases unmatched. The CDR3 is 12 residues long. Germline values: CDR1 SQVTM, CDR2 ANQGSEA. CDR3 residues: CSVGQGAEPQHF. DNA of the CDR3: TGCAGCGTTGGACAGGGTGCGGAGCCCCAGCATTTT.

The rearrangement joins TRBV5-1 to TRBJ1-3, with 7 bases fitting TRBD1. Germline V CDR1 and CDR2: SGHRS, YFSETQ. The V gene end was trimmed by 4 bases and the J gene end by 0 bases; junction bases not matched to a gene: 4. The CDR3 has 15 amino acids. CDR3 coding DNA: TGCGCCAGCAGCCAGGGGGTGAGCTCTGGAAACACCATATATTTT. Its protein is CASSQGVSSGNTIYF.

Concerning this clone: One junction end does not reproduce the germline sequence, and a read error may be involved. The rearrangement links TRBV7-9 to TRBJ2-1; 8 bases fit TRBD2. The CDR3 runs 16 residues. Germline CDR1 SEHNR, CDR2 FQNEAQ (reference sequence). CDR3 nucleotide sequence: TGTTCCAGCAGCACGGGGGGGTCATCCTCCTACAATGAGCAGTTCTTC. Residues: CSSSTGGSSSYNEQFF.

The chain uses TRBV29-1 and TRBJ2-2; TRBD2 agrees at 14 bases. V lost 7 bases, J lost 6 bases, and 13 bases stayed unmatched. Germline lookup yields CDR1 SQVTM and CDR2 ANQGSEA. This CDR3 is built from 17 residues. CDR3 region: CSAEGLAGEGLAGELFF. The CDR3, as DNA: TGCAGCGCCGAGGGACTAGCGGGAGAAGGGTTGGCCGGGGAGCTGTTTTTT.

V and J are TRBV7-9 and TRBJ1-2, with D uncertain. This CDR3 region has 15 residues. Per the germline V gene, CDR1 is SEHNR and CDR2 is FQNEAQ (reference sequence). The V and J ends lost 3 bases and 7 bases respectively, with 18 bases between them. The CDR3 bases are TGTGCCAGCAGCTTGCGCGGATTGAGGGAGCCTGGCTACACCTTC. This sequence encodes CASSLRGLREPGYTF.

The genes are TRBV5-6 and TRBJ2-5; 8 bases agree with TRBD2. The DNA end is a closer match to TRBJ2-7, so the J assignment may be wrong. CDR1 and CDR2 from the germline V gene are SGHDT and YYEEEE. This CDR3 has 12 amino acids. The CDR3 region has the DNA TGTGCCAGCAGCTTTCTAGCGGGCGAGCAGTACTTC. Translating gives CASSFLAGEQYF.

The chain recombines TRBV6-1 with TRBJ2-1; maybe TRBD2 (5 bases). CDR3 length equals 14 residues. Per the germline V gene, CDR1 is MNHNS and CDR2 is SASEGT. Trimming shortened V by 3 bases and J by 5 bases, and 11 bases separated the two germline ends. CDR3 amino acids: CASSDDYPNNEQFF. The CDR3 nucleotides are TGTGCCAGCAGTGATGACTACCCTAACAATGAGCAGTTCTTC.

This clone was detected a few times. The CDR3 is CASRRGETQYF. CDR3 in DNA: TGTGCCAGCAGGCGAGGTGAGACCCAGTACTTC. The gene calls are TRBV28 and TRBJ2-5; the D is unclear. CDR3 length equals 11 residues. Germline-derived CDR1 and CDR2 are MDHEN and SYDVKM. Trimming cost V 6 bases and J 5 bases, with 7 bases left between them.

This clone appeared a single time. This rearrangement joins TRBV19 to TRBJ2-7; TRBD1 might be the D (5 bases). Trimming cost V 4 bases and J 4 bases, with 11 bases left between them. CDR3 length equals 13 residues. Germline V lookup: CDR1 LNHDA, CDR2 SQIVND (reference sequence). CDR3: CASSTSQGYEQYF. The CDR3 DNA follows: TGTGCCAGTAGTACATCTCAGGGTTACGAGCAGTACTTC.

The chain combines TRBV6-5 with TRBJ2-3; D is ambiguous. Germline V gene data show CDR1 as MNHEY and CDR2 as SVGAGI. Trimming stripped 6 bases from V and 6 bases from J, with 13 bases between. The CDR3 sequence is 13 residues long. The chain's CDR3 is CASSSGVGDTQYF. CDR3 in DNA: TGTGCCAGCAGCTCCGGCGTGGGCGATACGCAGTATTTT.

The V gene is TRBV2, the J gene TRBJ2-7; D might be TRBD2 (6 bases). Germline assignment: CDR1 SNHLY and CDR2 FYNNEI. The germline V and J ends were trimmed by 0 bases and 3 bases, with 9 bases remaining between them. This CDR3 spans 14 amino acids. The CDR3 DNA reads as TGTGCCAGCAGTGAAGCACTAGCCGGCTACGAGCAGTACTTC. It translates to CASSEALAGYEQYF.

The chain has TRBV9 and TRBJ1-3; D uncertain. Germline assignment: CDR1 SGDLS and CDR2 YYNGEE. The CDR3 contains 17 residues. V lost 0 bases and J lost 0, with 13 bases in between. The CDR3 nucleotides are TGTGCCAGCAGCGTAGACCCAGACATGAGCTCTGGAAACACCATATATTTT. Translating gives CASSVDPDMSSGNTIYF.

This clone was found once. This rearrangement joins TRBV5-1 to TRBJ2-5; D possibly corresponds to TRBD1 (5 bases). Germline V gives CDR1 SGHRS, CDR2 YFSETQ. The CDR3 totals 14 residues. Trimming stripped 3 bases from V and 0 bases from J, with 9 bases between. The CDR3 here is CASSSTGNQETQYF. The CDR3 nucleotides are TGCGCCAGCAGCTCCACAGGTAACCAAGAGACCCAGTACTTC.

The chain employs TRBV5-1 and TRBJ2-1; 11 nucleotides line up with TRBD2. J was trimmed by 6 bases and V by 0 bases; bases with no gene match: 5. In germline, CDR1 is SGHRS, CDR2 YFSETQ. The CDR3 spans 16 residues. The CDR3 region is CASSLEIAGGLNEQFF. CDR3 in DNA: TGCGCCAGCAGCTTGGAAATAGCGGGGGGGCTCAATGAGCAGTTCTTC. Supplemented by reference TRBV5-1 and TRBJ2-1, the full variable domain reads KAGVTQTPRYLIKTRGQQVTLSCSPISGHRSVSWYQQTPGQGLQFLFEYFSETQRNKGNFPGRFSGRQFSNSRSEMNVSTLELGDSALYLCASSLEIAGGLNEQFFGPGTRLTVL.